This T cell receptor (beta chain) is from a study of blood T cell repertoires in COVID-19. Some clones are missing from TCRdb's copy, which holds only in-frame ones; the method was immunoSEQ multiplex PCR. The sample has under 300,000 clones, around four fifths seen once. Sequencing input: peripheral blood. The sequence came from a man at least 80 years old with acute or convalescent COVID-19.

For the CDR3, the DNA is TGTGCCAGCAGCTTGATTATGACAGGGACCACGGACGAGCAGTACTTC. It translates to CASSLIMTGTTDEQYF. The rearrangement uses TRBV5-8 and TRBJ2-7; 7 positions agree with TRBD1. V lost 1 base to trimming and J lost 5 bases; unmatched junction nucleotides: 12. This CDR3 spans 16 amino acids. The germline CDR1 and CDR2 sequences are SGHTS and YDEGEE.